One and the same sample provided the 8 T cell receptor beta chains below, sequenced in a study of shared T cell receptors in the human thymus. Assay: immunoSEQ multiplex PCR; the TCRdb copy retains only in-frame clones and omits some. The sample includes roughly 700,000 clones, around nine tenths of them seen just once. A further study also used this sample, focusing on human thymus T cells.

Sequenced sample: thymocytes. The receptors were gathered from a boy younger than two with a congenital heart defect.

The CDR3 nucleotides are TGCAGCGTTGGGGCTAGCGGGACCTCCTACAATGAGCAGTTCTTC. Translated: CSVGASGTSYNEQFF. This chain links TRBV29-1 with TRBJ2-1; 9 bases agree with TRBD2. The germline gives CDR1 SQVTM, CDR2 ANQGSEA. J lost 0 bases, V lost 4 bases, and 4 bases had no gene match. The CDR3 loop spans 15 amino acids.

The genes are TRBV7-6 and TRBJ2-2; possibly TRBD1 for D (5 bases). Germline V gene lookup returns CDR1 SGHVS and CDR2 FNYEAQ. The V and J ends lost 2 bases and 7 bases respectively, with 8 bases between them. This CDR3 region has 13 residues. The CDR3 sequence: CASSLLGHGELFF. CDR3 coding DNA: TGTGCCAGCAGCTTATTGGGGCACGGGGAGCTGTTTTTT.

In regard to this clone: This sample also contains other DNA sequences that code for the same CDR3. The chain carries TRBV4-1 and TRBJ1-5, with TRBD1 as a possible D gene (5 bases). The V gene lost 0 bases and the J gene lost 0 bases, with 21 bases spanning the gap. Per the germline V gene, CDR1 is MGHRA and CDR2 is YSYEKL. The CDR3 is 20 residues long. The CDR3 here is CASSQDLRYRKGNSNQPQHF. The CDR3 nucleotides are TGCGCCAGCAGCCAAGATCTGCGGTACAGGAAAGGGAATAGCAATCAGCCCCAGCATTTT.

The genes are TRBV27 and TRBJ1-2, with a tentative D call TRBD1 (6 bases). The V end lost 0 bases, the J end lost 2 bases, and 7 bases lay between the germline ends. This CDR3 contains 14 residues. CDR1 is MNHEY and CDR2 is SMNVEV in the germline V gene (reference sequence). CDR3: CASSLSRGNYGYTF. CDR3 nucleotide sequence: TGTGCCAGCAGTTTATCCAGGGGAAACTATGGCTACACCTTC.

The gene calls are TRBV4-3 and TRBJ1-1; 7 positions agree with TRBD1. This CDR3 contains 15 residues. Trimming at V came to 4 bases and at J to 7 bases, leaving 12 bases not matched to a gene. Germline CDR1 is LGHNA and CDR2 is YSLEER. This CDR3 is CASSRRGTAFGEAFF. Here the CDR3 DNA reads TGCGCCAGCAGCCGTCGCGGGACAGCCTTTGGTGAAGCTTTCTTT.

V gene TRBV25-1 combines with J gene TRBJ2-5; 9 bases map to TRBD1. CDR3 length: 16 residues. Germline V lookup: CDR1 MGHDK, CDR2 SYGVNS. The V segment lost 1 base and the J segment 3 bases; nucleotides outside the gene matches: 6. This CDR3 reads CASSESGTGIEETQYF. DNA for the CDR3: TGTGCCAGCAGTGAATCGGGGACAGGGATTGAAGAGACCCAGTACTTC.

V gene TRBV27 combines with J gene TRBJ2-7; 8 bases are a match to TRBD2. The CDR3 runs to 17 residues. The germline gives CDR1 MNHEY, CDR2 SMNVEV (reference sequence). V lost 0 bases and J lost 7; bases outside the gene matches: 14. The CDR3 DNA reads as TGTGCCAGCAGTTTATCCAATAGAGCGGGAGCGGGGGAAGAGCAGTACTTC. It yields the protein CASSLSNRAGAGEEQYF.

V and J are TRBV19 and TRBJ2-3; no clear D gene. The germline gives CDR1 LNHDA, CDR2 SQIVND (reference sequence). The V end lost 5 bases, the J end lost 8 bases, and 17 bases lay between the germline ends. The CDR3 has 14 amino acids. The CDR3: CASSPLNSHSTQYF. CDR3 nucleotides: TGTGCCAGTAGTCCCCTAAACTCACACAGTACGCAGTATTTT. The whole variable domain, filled in from reference TRBV19 and TRBJ2-3, reads DGGITQSPKYLFRKEGQNVTLSCEQNLNHDAMYWYRQDPGQGLRLIYYSQIVNDFQKGDIAEGYSVSREKKESFPLTVTSAQKNPTAFYLCASSPLNSHSTQYFGPGTRLTVL.